The 3 T cell receptor beta chains listed next were all sequenced from one sample in a study of immune evolution from preneoplasia to lung adenocarcinoma. Assay: immunoSEQ multiplex PCR; the TCRdb copy retains only in-frame clones and omits some. The sample records 7,000 to 9,000 clones, about 80% being singletons. Sequencing was done on a sample of FFPE minimally invasive lung adenocarcinoma tissue. These receptors originate from a person aged 65 to 85 with lung adenocarcinoma.

The genes are TRBV6-5 and TRBJ1-3, with D perhaps TRBD1 (5 bases). Trimming stripped 4 bases from V and 4 bases from J, with 17 bases between. Germline V gene sequence: CDR1 MNHEY, CDR2 SVGAGI. CDR3 length equals 16 residues. Here the CDR3 reads CASSSPRRGDGNTIYF. The DNA of the CDR3 is TGTGCCAGCAGTTCCCCACGTAGGGGTGACGGAAACACCATATATTTT.

The V gene is TRBV5-6, the J gene TRBJ2-7, with 9 bases aligning to TRBD1. CDR1 SGHDT and CDR2 YYEEEE come from the germline V gene. This CDR3 has 15 residues. Germline trimming cut 3 bases from V and 3 bases from J; bases unmatched to any gene: 7. In nucleotides, the CDR3 is TGTGCCAGCAGCTCACCACAGGGGGCGGTCTACGAGCAGTACTTC. Encoded protein: CASSSPQGAVYEQYF. The full variable domain, its missing parts supplied by reference TRBV5-6 and TRBJ2-7, is DAGVTQSPTHLIKTRGQQVTLRCSPKSGHDTVSWYQQALGQGPQFIFQYYEEEERQRGNFPDRFSGHQFPNYSSELNVNALLLGDSALYLCASSSPQGAVYEQYFGPGTRLTVT.

This chain links TRBV18 with TRBJ1-4; D is possibly TRBD1 (5 bases). The CDR3 contains 16 residues. CDR1 KGHSH and CDR2 LQKENI come from the germline V gene. The V end was cut by 6 bases, the J end by 0 bases, with 14 bases between. CDR3 bases: TGTGCCAGCTCTACGCGGACAAAAGCAACTAATGAAAAACTGTTTTTT. Protein: CASSTRTKATNEKLFF.